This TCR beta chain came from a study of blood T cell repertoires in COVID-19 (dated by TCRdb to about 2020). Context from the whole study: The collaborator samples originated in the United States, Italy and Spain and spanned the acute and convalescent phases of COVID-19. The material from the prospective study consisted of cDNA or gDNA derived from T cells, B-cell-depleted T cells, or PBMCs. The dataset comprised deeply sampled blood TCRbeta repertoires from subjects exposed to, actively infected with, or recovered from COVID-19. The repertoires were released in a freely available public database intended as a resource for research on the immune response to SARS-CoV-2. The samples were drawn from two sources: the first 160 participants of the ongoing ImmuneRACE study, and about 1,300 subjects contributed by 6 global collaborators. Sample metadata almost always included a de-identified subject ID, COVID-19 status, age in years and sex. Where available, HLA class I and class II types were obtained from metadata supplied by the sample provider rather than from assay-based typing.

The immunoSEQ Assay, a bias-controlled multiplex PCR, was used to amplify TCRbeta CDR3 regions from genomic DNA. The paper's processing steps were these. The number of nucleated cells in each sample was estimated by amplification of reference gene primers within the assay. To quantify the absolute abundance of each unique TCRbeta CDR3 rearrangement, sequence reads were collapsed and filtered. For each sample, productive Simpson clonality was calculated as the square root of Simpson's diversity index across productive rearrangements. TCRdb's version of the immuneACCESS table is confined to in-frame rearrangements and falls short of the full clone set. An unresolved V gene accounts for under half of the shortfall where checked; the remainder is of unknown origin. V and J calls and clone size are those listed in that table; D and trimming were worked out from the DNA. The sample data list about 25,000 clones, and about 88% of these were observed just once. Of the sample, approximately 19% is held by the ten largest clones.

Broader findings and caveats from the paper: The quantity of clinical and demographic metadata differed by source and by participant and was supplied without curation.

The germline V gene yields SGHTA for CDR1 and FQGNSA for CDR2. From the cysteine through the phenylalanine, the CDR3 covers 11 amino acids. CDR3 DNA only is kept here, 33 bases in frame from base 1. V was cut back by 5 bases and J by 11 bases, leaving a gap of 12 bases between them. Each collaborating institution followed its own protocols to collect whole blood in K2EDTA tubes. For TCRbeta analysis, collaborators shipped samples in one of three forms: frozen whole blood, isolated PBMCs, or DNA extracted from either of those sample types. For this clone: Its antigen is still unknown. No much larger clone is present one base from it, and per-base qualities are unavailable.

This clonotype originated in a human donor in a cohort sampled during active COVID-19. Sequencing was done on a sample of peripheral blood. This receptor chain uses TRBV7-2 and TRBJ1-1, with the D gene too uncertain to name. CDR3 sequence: CASSTGLAAFF. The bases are TGTGCCAGCAGCACGGGGTTGGCGGCTTTCTTT.